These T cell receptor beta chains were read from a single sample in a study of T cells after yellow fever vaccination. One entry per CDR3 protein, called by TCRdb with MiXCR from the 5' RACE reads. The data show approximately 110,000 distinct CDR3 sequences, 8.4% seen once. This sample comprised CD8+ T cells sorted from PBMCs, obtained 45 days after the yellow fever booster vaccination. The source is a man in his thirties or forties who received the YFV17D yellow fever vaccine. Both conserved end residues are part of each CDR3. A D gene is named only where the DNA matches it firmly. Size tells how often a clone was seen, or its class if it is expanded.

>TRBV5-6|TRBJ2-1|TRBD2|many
CASSLGTSVEQFF
TGTGCCAGCAGCTTGGGGACTAGTGTTGAGCAGTTCTTC
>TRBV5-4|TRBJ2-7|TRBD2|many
CASSLPKNSGTSGSYEQYF
TGTGCCAGCAGCCTGCCCAAAAATAGCGGGACTAGCGGCTCCTACGAGCAGTACTTC
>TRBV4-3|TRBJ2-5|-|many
CASSQEAGSGETQYF
TGCGCCAGCAGCCAAGAAGCAGGGTCAGGAGAGACCCAGTACTTC
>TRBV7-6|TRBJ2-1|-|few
CASSLVPSKPHNEQFF
TGTGCCAGCAGCTTAGTCCCCAGCAAACCACACAATGAGCAGTTCTTC
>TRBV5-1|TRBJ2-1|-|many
CASSMDPGHLYNEQFF
TGCGCCAGCAGCATGGATCCGGGACACCTATACAATGAGCAGTTCTTC
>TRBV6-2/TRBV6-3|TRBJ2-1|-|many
CATRDGFTNEQFF
TGTGCCACTCGGGACGGATTTACCAATGAGCAGTTCTTC
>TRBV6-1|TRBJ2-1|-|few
CASRHLSEGYNEQFF
TGTGCCAGCAGGCACTTATCGGAGGGCTACAATGAGCAGTTCTTC
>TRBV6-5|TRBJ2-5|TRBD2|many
CASSYSAGVAGGPETQYF
TGTGCCAGCAGTTACTCCGCGGGCGTCGCGGGAGGGCCTGAGACCCAGTACTTC
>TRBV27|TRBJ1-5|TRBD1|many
CASRGDRGLEPQHF
TGTGCCAGCAGAGGGGACAGGGGGCTGGAGCCCCAGCATTTT
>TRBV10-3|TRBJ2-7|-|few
CAARDNYEQYF
TGTGCCGCCCGGGACAACTACGAGCAGTACTTC
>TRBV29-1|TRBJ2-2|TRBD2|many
CSVVVAGMGGELFF
TGCAGCGTTGTGGTAGCGGGAATGGGAGGGGAGCTGTTTTTT
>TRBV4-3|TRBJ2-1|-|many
CASSQASKQFF
TGCGCCAGCAGCCAAGCGAGTAAGCAGTTCTTC
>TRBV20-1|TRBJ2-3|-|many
CSAPIGLLAQAYTDTQYF
TGCAGTGCTCCGATCGGTTTACTAGCTCAAGCCTACACAGATACGCAGTATTTT
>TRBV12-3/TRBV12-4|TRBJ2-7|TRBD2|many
CASSLGLAGGYEQYF
TGTGCCAGCAGTTTGGGACTAGCGGGAGGCTACGAGCAGTACTTC
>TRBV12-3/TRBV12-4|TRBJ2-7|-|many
CASGGLTYEQYF
TGTGCCAGCGGGGGACTTACCTACGAGCAGTACTTC
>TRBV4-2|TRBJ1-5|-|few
CASSPELDQPQHF
TGTGCCAGCAGCCCGGAACTAGATCAGCCCCAGCATTTT